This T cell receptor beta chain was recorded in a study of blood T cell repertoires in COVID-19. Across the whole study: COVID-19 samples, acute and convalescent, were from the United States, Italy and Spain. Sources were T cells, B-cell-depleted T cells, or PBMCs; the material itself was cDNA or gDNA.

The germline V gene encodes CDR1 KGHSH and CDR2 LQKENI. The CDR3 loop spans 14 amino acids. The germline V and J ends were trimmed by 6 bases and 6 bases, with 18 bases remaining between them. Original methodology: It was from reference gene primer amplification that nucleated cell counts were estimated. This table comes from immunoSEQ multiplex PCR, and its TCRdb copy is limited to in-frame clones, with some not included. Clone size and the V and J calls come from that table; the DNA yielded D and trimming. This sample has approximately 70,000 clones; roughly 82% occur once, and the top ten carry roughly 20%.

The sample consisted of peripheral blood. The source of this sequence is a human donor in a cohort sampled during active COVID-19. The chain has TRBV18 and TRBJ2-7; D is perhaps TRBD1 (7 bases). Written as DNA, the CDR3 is TGTGCCAGCTCTCAAGACAGGGAGGCAAGCGAGCAGTACTTC. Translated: CASSQDREASEQYF.